This T cell receptor (beta chain) was profiled in a study of OX40 agonist ivuxolimab in advanced cancers. Study outcomes and limitations: Expanded clones belonging to CD8+ T cells outnumbered, on average, those of CD4+.

V was clipped by 1 base and J by 3 bases; unmatched bases: 0. The CDR3 length is 13 residues. CDR1 and CDR2 from the germline V gene are SGDLS and YYNGEE. Here immunoSEQ multiplex PCR was the method, and the copy in TCRdb shows in-frame clones only, minus some. This table holds more than 50,000 clones, about 76% found once. Points on this clone: No antigen is known for it.

The gene calls are TRBV9 and TRBJ1-1; 7 bases agree with TRBD1. This clonotype originated in an adult with an advanced solid tumor such as melanoma, head and neck, liver or kidney cancer. The sample here was CD4+ or CD8+ T cells sorted from blood, taken in a trial of the OX40 agonist ivuxolimab. CDR3 in DNA: TGTGCCAGCAGCGTACAGGGGGACACTGAAGCTTTCTTT. Its protein is CASSVQGDTEAFF.